The 15 T cell receptor beta chains below were found in one sample sequenced in a study of T cells after posttransplantation cyclophosphamide. Assay: immunoSEQ multiplex PCR; the TCRdb copy retains only in-frame clones and omits some. This sample carries about 33,000 clones, none of them present only once. The sample consisted of PBMCs. These receptor sequences come from a girl aged 5 to 17 in good health, CMV-negative, and a related stem cell transplant donor.

There are many counts of this clone. This chain uses TRBV6-5 with TRBJ1-5; no reliable D call. This CDR3 comprises 15 residues. Trimming cost V 5 bases and J 5 bases, with 16 bases left between them. The germline V gene has CDR1 MNHEY and CDR2 SVGAGI. In DNA form, the CDR3 reads TGTGCCAGCAGTAGAGGGAGCCTAGGTCATCAGCCCCAGCATTTT. Protein product: CASSRGSLGHQPQHF.

The rearrangement joins TRBV5-1 to TRBJ2-7, with D unclear. V lost 0 bases and J lost 4, with 11 bases in between. The V gene's germline CDR1 is SGHRS and CDR2 YFSETQ. The CDR3 length is 14 residues. This chain's CDR3 is CASSLVGFGYEQYF. CDR3 bases: TGCGCCAGCAGCTTGGTAGGTTTCGGGTACGAGCAGTACTTC.

V gene TRBV6-4 combines with J gene TRBJ2-1, with D tentatively TRBD2 (7 bases). V was cut by 0 bases and J by 7 bases, with 10 bases left in between. Germline-derived CDR1 and CDR2 are MRHNA and SNTAGT. The CDR3 loop spans 14 amino acids. DNA for the CDR3: TGTGCCAGCAGTGACTCGGCGGGGGCAAATGAGCAGTTCTTC. It yields the protein CASSDSAGANEQFF.

Ten or more counts support this clone. This chain uses TRBV6-1 with TRBJ2-6; possibly TRBD1 for D (5 bases). The CDR3 has 15 amino acids. In germline, CDR1 is MNHNS, CDR2 SASEGT. V was pared by 4 bases and J by 0 bases, with 7 bases between. Written as DNA, the CDR3 is TGTGCCAGCAGTGGGACAAACTCTGGGGCCAACGTCCTGACTTTC. It specifies CASSGTNSGANVLTF.

This clone was detected only a few times. The rearrangement joins TRBV7-2 to TRBJ1-5; maybe TRBD1 (6 bases). V lost 5 bases and J lost 8, with 19 bases in between. The germline gives CDR1 SGHTA, CDR2 FQGNSA. CDR3 length equals 15 residues. The CDR3 sequence is CASSTLGGAGEPQHF. The CDR3 nucleotides are TGTGCCAGCAGCACCCTAGGGGGGGCGGGAGAGCCCCAGCATTTT.

This clone has only a few counts. This rearrangement joins TRBV20-1 to TRBJ2-5; D remains unclear. V was shortened by 2 bases and J by 5 bases, with 6 bases between the two germline ends. Germline CDR1 is DFQATT and CDR2 is SNEGSKA (reference sequence). The CDR3 is 11 amino acids. In nucleotides, the CDR3 is TGCAGTGCTAGATCTCCCGAGACCCAGTACTTC. Encoded protein: CSARSPETQYF.

This clone was seen ten or more times. V usage is TRBV6-1 and J usage is TRBJ2-3; D is undetermined. V lost 6 bases to trimming and J lost 0 bases, with 10 bases between them. The germline V gene encodes CDR1 MNHNS and CDR2 SASEGT. The CDR3 is 14 amino acids. CDR3 bases: TGTGCCAGCAGGCTGGAGAGGAGCACAGATACGCAGTATTTT. It encodes CASRLERSTDTQYF.

The chain combines TRBV5-6 with TRBJ2-1, with TRBD1 as a possible D gene (5 bases). Germline CDR1 reads SGHDT; CDR2 reads YYEEEE. This CDR3 is built from 12 residues. V was trimmed by 0 bases and J by 8 bases, leaving 6 bases between them. This chain's CDR3 is CASSLGRDEQFF. The CDR3 DNA sequence: TGTGCCAGCAGCTTGGGCAGGGATGAGCAGTTCTTC.

Many counts were recorded for this clone. The sample holds other DNA sequences that translate to the same CDR3. The chain links TRBV7-2 to TRBJ2-5, with D hard to call. The CDR3 extends over 11 amino acids. V lost 3 bases and J lost 5, with 4 bases in between. The germline V gene encodes CDR1 SGHTA and CDR2 FQGNSA. CDR3 protein: CASSFSETQYF. CDR3 nucleotides: TGTGCCAGCAGCTTTAGTGAGACCCAGTACTTC.

This clone appeared many times. This rearrangement joins TRBV10-3 to TRBJ1-6; possibly TRBD1 for D (5 bases). Germline CDR1 and CDR2: ENHRY and SYGVKD. The V end lost 3 bases, the J end lost 5 bases, and 8 bases lay between the germline ends. This CDR3 has 14 amino acids. The CDR3 nucleotides read TGTGCCATCAGTGATGTCAGGGATAATTCACCCCTCCACTTT. Encoded protein: CAISDVRDNSPLHF.

A few counts support this clone. The CDR3 DNA reads TGTGCCTGGACCCTTAGCCCCCAGAGCACAGATACGCAGTATTTT. Its protein is CAWTLSPQSTDTQYF. The rearrangement joins TRBV30 to TRBJ2-3; D call uncertain. The V gene's germline CDR1 is GTSNPN and CDR2 SVGIG (reference sequence). The CDR3 is 15 amino acids. Trimming left V 4 bases short and J 0 bases short, with 14 bases between.

This clone appeared a few times. This sequence joins TRBV9 and TRBJ2-3, with D possibly TRBD2 on 6 matching bases. V was trimmed by 4 bases and J by 1 base, leaving 16 bases between them. Germline values: CDR1 SGDLS, CDR2 YYNGEE. This CDR3 is 16 amino acids long. The CDR3 protein is CASSPARGFGTDTQYF. CDR3 coding DNA: TGTGCCAGCAGCCCCGCGCGGGGCTTCGGCACAGATACGCAGTATTTT.

This chain connects TRBV5-3 to TRBJ2-2, with 9 nucleotides matching TRBD2. TRBV5-3 is assigned to the ORF class and has an uncertain function. V shed 4 bases and J 4 bases; nucleotides not matched to a gene: 17. The CDR3 has 19 amino acids. The CDR3 is CARSGIPGQIAGATGELFF. The CDR3 DNA sequence: TGTGCCAGAAGCGGAATACCGGGACAAATAGCGGGAGCCACCGGGGAGCTGTTTTTT.

Ten or more counts support this clone. The gene calls are TRBV6-5 and TRBJ2-7, with 7 bases that match TRBD2. J gave up 5 bases and V 2 bases, and 3 bases lay outside the gene matches. The CDR3 spans 13 residues. Germline lookup yields CDR1 MNHEY and CDR2 SVGAGI. The CDR3 is CASSYGLDDEQYF. CDR3 nucleotide sequence: TGTGCCAGCAGTTACGGACTAGACGACGAGCAGTACTTC.

This clone was seen a few times. The chain is built from TRBV5-1 and TRBJ2-1; 8 bases align to TRBD1. Germline CDR1 and CDR2: SGHRS and YFSETQ. This CDR3 has 15 amino acids. V lost 4 bases, J lost 3 bases, and 6 bases stayed unmatched. In nucleotides, the CDR3 is TGCGCCAGCAGCACTCAGGGGGCCCTCTACAATGAGCAGTTCTTC. This sequence encodes CASSTQGALYNEQFF.